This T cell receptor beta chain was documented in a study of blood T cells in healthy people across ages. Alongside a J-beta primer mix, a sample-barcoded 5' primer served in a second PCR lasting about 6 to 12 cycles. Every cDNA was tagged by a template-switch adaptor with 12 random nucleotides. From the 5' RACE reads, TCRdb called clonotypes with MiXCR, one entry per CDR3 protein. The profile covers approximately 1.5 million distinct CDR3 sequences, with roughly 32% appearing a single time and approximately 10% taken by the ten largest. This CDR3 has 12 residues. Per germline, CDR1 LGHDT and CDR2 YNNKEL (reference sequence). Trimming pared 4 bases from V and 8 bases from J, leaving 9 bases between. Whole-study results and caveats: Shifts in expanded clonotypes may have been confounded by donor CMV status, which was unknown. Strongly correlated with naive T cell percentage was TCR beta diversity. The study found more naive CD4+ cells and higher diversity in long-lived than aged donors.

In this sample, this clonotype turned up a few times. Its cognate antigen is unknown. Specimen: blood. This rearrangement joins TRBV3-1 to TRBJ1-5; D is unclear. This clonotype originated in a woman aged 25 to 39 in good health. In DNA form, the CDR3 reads TGTGCCAGCAGCCCCCTGGGAAAGCCCCAGCATTTT. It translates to CASSPLGKPQHF.